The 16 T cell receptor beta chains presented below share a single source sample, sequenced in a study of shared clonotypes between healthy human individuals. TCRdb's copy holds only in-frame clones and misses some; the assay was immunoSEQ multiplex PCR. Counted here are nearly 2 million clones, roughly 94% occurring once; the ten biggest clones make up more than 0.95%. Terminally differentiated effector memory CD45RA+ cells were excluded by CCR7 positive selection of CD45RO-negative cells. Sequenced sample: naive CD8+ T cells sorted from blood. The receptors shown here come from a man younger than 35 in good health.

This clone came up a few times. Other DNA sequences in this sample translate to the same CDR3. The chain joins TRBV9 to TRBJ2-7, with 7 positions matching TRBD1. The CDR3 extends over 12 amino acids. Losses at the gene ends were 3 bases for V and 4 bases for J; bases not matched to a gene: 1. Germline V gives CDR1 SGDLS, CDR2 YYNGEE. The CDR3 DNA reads TGTGCCAGCAGCGGACAGGGATACGAGCAGTACTTC. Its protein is CASSGQGYEQYF.

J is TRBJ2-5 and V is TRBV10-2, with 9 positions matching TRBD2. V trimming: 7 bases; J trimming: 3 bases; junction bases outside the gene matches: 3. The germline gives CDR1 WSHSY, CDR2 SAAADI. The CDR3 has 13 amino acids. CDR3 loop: CASNRLAEETQYF. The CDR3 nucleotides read TGCGCCAGCAACAGACTAGCGGAAGAGACCCAGTACTTC.

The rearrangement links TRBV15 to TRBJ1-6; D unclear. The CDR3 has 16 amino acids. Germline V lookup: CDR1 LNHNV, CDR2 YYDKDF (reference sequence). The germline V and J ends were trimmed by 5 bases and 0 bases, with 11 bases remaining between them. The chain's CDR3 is CATSVGKSSYNSPLHF. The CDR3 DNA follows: TGTGCCACCAGCGTGGGCAAAAGCTCCTATAATTCACCCCTCCACTTT.

In nucleotides, the CDR3 is TGTGCCAGCAGTTATGGTAGCGTCTCCTCCTACGAGCAGTACTTC. As protein: CASSYGSVSSYEQYF. The gene calls are TRBV2 and TRBJ2-7; D perhaps matches TRBD2 (5 bases). Germline CDR1 reads SNHLY; CDR2 reads FYNNEI. The V and J ends lost 5 bases and 0 bases respectively, with 14 bases between them. The CDR3 runs 15 residues.

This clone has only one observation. CDR3 amino acids: CASSDEPNSWVTSEQFF. CDR3 coding DNA: TGCGCCAGCAGCGACGAGCCGAACTCATGGGTAACAAGTGAGCAGTTCTTC. V gene TRBV5-1 combines with J gene TRBJ2-1, with D uncertain. The V gene lost 4 bases and the J gene lost 9 bases, with 26 bases spanning the gap. The length of the CDR3 is 17 residues. In germline, CDR1 is SGHRS, CDR2 YFSETQ.

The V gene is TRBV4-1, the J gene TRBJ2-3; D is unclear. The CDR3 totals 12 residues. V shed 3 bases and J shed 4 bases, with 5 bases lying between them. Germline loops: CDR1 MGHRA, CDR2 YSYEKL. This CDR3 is CASSHRSDTQYF. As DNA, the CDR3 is TGCGCCAGCAGCCACCGGTCAGATACGCAGTATTTT.

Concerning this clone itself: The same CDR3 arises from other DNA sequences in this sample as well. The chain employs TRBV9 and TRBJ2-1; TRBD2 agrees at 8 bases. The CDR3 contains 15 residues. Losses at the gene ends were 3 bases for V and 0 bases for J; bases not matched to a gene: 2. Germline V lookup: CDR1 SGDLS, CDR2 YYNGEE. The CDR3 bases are TGTGCCAGCAGCGCGAGCGGGAGCTCCTACAATGAGCAGTTCTTC. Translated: CASSASGSSYNEQFF. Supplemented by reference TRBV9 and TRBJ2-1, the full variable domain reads DSGVTQTPKHLITATGQRVTLRCSPRSGDLSVYWYQQSLDQGLQFLIQYYNGEERAKGNILERFSAQQFPDLHSELNLSSLELGDSALYFCASSASGSSYNEQFFGPGTRLTVL.

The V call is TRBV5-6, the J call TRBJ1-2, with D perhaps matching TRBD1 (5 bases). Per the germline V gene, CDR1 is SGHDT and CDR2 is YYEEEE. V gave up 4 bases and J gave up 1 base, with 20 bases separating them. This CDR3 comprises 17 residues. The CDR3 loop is CASSHGGTGDLNYGYTF. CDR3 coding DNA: TGTGCCAGCAGCCATGGGGGTACGGGGGACCTTAACTATGGCTACACCTTC. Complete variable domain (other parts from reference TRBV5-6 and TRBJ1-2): DAGVTQSPTHLIKTRGQQVTLRCSPKSGHDTVSWYQQALGQGPQFIFQYYEEEERQRGNFPDRFSGHQFPNYSSELNVNALLLGDSALYLCASSHGGTGDLNYGYTFGSGTRLTVV.

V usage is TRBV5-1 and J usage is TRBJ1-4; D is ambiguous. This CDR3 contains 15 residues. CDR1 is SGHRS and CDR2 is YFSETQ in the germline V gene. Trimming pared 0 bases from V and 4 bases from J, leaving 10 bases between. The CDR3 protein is CASSLEGHHNEKLFF. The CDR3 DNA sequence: TGCGCCAGCAGCTTGGAGGGCCACCATAATGAAAAACTGTTTTTT.

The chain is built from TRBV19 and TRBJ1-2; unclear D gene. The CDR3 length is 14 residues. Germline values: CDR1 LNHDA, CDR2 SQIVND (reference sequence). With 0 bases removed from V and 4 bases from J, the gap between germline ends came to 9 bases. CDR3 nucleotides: TGTGCCAGTAGTATAGATCACAGCGGCTATGGCTACACCTTC. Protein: CASSIDHSGYGYTF.

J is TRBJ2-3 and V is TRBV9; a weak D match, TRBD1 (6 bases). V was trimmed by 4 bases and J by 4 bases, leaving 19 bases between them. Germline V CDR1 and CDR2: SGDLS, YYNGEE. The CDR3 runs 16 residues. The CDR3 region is CASSSSGRGLADTQYF. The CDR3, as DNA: TGTGCCAGCAGCTCCAGCGGCAGGGGATTGGCAGATACGCAGTATTTT.

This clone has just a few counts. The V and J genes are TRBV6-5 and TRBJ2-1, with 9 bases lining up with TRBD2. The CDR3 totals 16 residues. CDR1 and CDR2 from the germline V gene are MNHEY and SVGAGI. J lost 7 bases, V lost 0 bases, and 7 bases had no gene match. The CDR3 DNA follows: TGTGCCAGCAGTTACTCGATGGCGCTAGCGGGAAATGAGCAGTTCTTC. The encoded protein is CASSYSMALAGNEQFF.

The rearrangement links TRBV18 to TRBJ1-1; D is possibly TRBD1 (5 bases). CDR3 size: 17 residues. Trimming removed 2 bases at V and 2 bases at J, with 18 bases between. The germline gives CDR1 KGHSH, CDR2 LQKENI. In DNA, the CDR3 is TGTGCCAGCTCACCATTCGGGGGGGGTCGGGTTAACACTGAAGCTTTCTTT. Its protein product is CASSPFGGGRVNTEAFF.

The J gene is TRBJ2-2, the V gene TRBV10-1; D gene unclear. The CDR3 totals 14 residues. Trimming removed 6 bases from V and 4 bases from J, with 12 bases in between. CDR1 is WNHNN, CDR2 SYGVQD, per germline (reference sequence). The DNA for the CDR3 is TGCGCCAGCAGGCAGGACCTGGGCACCGGGGAGCTGTTTTTT. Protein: CASRQDLGTGELFF.

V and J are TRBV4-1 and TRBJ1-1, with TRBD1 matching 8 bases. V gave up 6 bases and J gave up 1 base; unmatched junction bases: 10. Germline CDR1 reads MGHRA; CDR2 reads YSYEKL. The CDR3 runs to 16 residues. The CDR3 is CASSTGTGFSNTEAFF. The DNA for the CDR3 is TGCGCCAGCAGTACCGGGACAGGTTTTTCGAACACTGAAGCTTTCTTT.

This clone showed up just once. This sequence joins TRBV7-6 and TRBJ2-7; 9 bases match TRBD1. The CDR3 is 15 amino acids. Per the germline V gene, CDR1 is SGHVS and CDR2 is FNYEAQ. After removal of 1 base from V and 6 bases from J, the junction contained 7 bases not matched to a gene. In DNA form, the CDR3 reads TGTGCCAGCAGCTTAGGGACAGGGGAAGGTAGCGAGCAGTACTTC. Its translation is CASSLGTGEGSEQYF.